This T cell receptor (beta chain) was found in a study of T cell responses to AZD1222 COVID-19 vaccine. Germline CDR1 ENHRY, CDR2 SYGVKD. V was cut by 0 bases and J by 5 bases, with 15 bases left in between. The CDR3 runs 16 residues. Repertoires were generated with immunoSEQ multiplex PCR, while TCRdb's copy carries only in-frame clones and drops some. The sample yields 110,000 to 150,000 clones, over 75% seen once. The sample in question was peripheral blood, obtained on day 0 of AZD1222 vaccination. This clonotype was sampled from an adult in good health. The chain carries TRBV10-3 and TRBJ2-3, with a possible D match to TRBD1 (5 bases). The CDR3 DNA reads TGTGCCATCAGTGAGTCGAAAACTCTTCAGGGAGATACGCAGTATTTT. Encoded protein: CAISESKTLQGDTQYF.